This T cell receptor (beta chain) derives from a study of OX40 agonist ivuxolimab in advanced cancers. Overall study context: An agonistic anti-OX40 (CD134) antibody, ivuxolimab, was used to treat the patients.

Produced via immunoSEQ multiplex PCR; TCRdb's table is partial and in-frame only. The sample holds fewer than 95,000 clones, 90% seen once. On this clone itself: The antigen remains undetermined.

Points from the study as a whole: Expanded clones were, on average, more numerous in CD8+ T cells than in CD4+. The study found among the lowest clonal expansion in partial responders at 0.1-3.0 mg/kg.

The CDR3 contains 14 residues. Germline V gene sequence: CDR1 KGHSH, CDR2 LQKENI. The V and J ends lost 4 bases and 7 bases respectively, with 11 bases between them. Enrollment shut out patients with autoimmune disease history or systemic immunosuppression. The receptor's source is an adult with an advanced solid tumor such as melanoma, head and neck, liver or kidney cancer. The V and J genes are TRBV18 and TRBJ1-6, with D possibly matching TRBD1 (6 bases). The specimen comprised CD4+ or CD8+ T cells sorted from blood, sampled in a trial of the OX40 agonist ivuxolimab. The CDR3 spells CASSRYRENSPLHF. CDR3 DNA: TGTGCCAGCTCACGCTACAGGGAAAATTCACCCCTCCACTTT.